This T cell receptor beta chain was found in a study of identical twins. TCRdb fed the 5' RACE reads into MiXCR, producing one record per CDR3 protein. The sample records about 790,000 distinct CDR3 sequences, 15% to 20% being singletons. The CDR3 is made up of 13 amino acids. Germline V lookup: CDR1 MNHEY, CDR2 SVGAGI. Between the trimmed V and J ends, which lost 0 bases and 5 bases, there was a span of 7 bases. This clonotype was seen at least ten times. These sequences were also reported in another study, on T cells expressing NK-cell markers. According to that study: Sorted CD3+CD56-NKG2C+, CD3+CD56+NKG2C- and CD3+CD56+NKG2C+ T cells were the source of the TCR beta repertoires. Unclear, still, was the HCMV specificity of the expanded NKG2C+ T cell clones.

The specimen was PBMCs. The rearrangement uses TRBV6-5 and TRBJ1-2; the D is unclear. The TCR comes from a woman between 18 and 30 years old in good health. CDR3 sequence: CASSYSRLYGYTF. The CDR3 nucleotides read TGTGCCAGCAGTTACTCGAGGCTATATGGCTACACCTTC.